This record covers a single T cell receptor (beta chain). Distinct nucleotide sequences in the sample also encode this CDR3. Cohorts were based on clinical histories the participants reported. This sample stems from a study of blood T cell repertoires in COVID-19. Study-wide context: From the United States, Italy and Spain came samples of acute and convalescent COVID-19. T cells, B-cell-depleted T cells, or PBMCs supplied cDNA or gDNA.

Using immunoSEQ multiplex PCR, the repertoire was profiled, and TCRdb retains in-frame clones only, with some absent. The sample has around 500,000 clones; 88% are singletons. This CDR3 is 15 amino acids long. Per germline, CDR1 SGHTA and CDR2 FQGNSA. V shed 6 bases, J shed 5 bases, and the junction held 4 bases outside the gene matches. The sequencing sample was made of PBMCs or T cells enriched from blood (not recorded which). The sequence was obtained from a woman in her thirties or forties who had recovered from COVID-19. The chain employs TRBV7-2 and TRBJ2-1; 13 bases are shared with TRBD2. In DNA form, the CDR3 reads TGTGCCAGCAGTTTGGGACTAGCGGGAAACAATGAGCAGTTCTTC. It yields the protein CASSLGLAGNNEQFF.